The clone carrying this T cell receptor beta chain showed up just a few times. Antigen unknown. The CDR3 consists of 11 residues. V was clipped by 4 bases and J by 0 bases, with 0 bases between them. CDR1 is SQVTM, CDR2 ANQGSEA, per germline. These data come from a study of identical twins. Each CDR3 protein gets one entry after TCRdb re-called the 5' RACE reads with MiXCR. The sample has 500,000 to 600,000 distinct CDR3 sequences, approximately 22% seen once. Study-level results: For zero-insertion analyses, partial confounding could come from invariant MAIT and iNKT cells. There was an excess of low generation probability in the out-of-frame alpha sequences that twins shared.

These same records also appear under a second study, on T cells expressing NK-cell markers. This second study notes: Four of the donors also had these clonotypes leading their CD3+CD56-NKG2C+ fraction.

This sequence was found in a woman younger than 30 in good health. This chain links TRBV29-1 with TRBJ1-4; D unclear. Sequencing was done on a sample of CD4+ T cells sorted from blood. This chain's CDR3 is CSVATNEKLFF. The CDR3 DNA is TGCAGCGTTGCAACTAATGAAAAACTGTTTTTT.